This TCR beta chain originates from a study of cytomegalovirus exposure and HLA in healthy donors. On the study more broadly: A later analysis reported the 120 validation repertoires used the same platform as the 550 to 800 first-cohort repertoires. Findings and caveats of the study: Cytomegalovirus-associated status was assigned to 164 TCR beta chains.

This table comes from immunoSEQ multiplex PCR, and its TCRdb copy is limited to in-frame clones, with some not included. The data hold roughly 280,000 clones, with 86% observed a single time. Remarks on this clone: Its antigen is unidentified.

These donors were members of the roughly 120-subject validation cohort, a group separate from the approximately 670-subject first cohort. Germline V gives CDR1 KGHSH, CDR2 LQKENI. V shed 6 bases, J shed 2 bases, and the junction held 5 bases outside the gene matches. The CDR3 sequence is 14 residues long. The sequencing sample was made of PBMCs. This TCR was sampled from a young woman in good health and CMV-seronegative. The chain is built from TRBV18 and TRBJ2-5; 8 nucleotides align to TRBD2. The CDR3 reads CASSRRGGQETQYF. For the CDR3, the DNA is TGTGCCAGCTCGCGCCGGGGGGGACAAGAGACCCAGTACTTC.